One T cell receptor (beta chain) is described in this entry. CDR3 length equals 17 residues. The V gene's germline CDR1 is SEHNR and CDR2 FQNEAQ (reference sequence). With 1 base clipped from V and 0 bases from J, the junction kept 8 bases outside the gene matches. Sequencing was performed with immunoSEQ multiplex PCR; in TCRdb, only in-frame clones are kept and a portion is missing. The repertoire has 100,000 to 150,000 clones, around 93% of them found once; the top ten carry 2.1%. This sample was taken from a study of control samples from healthy donors and cancer patients. The clonotype comes from a woman aged 45-65 years in good health. V is TRBV7-9 and J is TRBJ1-1, with 7 bases that match TRBD1. Sequencing was carried out using blood. Here the CDR3 reads CASSLGGRGFMNTEAFF. For the CDR3, the DNA is TGTGCCAGCAGCTTAGGGGGCAGGGGGTTCATGAACACTGAAGCTTTCTTT.